The 8 T cell receptor beta chains given below trace back to one sample, sequenced in a study of control samples from healthy donors and cancer patients. Some clones are missing from TCRdb's copy, which holds only in-frame ones; the method was immunoSEQ multiplex PCR. The sample includes 75,000 to 95,000 clones, approximately 95% of them seen just once. Sequenced sample: blood. The receptor set was obtained from a woman in her 30s in good health.

J is TRBJ1-4 and V is TRBV29-1; D unresolved. The ends were cut back, 4 bases at V and 0 bases at J, with 6 bases in the middle. Germline CDR1 is SQVTM and CDR2 is ANQGSEA. The CDR3 runs to 13 residues. In DNA, the CDR3 is TGCAGCGTTGTTTTAGCAACTAATGAAAAACTGTTTTTT. As protein: CSVVLATNEKLFF.

The chain uses TRBV11-3 and TRBJ2-4; TRBD1 or TRBD2 may be the D gene (6 bases each). The CDR3 runs 19 residues. Trimming took 5 bases from V and 0 from J, leaving 23 bases between them. CDR1 and CDR2 from the germline V gene are SGHNT and YENEEA. The CDR3 is CASSHTRGGQILAKNIQYF. CDR3 nucleotides: TGTGCCAGCAGCCATACTAGAGGGGGGCAGATATTAGCCAAAAACATTCAGTACTTC.

The rearrangement uses TRBV28 and TRBJ1-2; D may be TRBD1 (5 bases). The CDR3 runs to 13 residues. V shed 2 bases and J shed 4 bases, with 8 bases lying between them. Germline assignment: CDR1 MDHEN and CDR2 SYDVKM. Here the CDR3 DNA reads TGTGCCAGCAGTTTAGCGGGGCCCTATGGCTACACCTTC. Protein product: CASSLAGPYGYTF.

This clone appeared a single time. This chain uses TRBV19 with TRBJ2-2; no firm D call. The V end was cut by 5 bases, the J end by 4 bases, with 14 bases between. The CDR3 runs to 15 residues. Germline V gene sequence: CDR1 LNHDA, CDR2 SQIVND (reference sequence). The CDR3 DNA follows: TGTGCCAGTAGTTTGAGCTTGAGGTCCACCGGGGAGCTGTTTTTT. Amino acid sequence: CASSLSLRSTGELFF.

The V call is TRBV7-8, the J call TRBJ1-2; possible D gene TRBD1, 5 bases. CDR3 length equals 13 residues. From germline, CDR1 is SGHVS and CDR2 FQNEAQ. The V end lost 2 bases, the J end lost 6 bases, and 10 bases lay between the germline ends. The CDR3 sequence is CASSLRPGDGYTF. In DNA form, the CDR3 reads TGTGCCAGCAGCTTAAGACCGGGGGATGGCTACACCTTC.

The chain couples TRBV5-4 to TRBJ2-7, with TRBD2 identical over 11 bases. Germline CDR1 and CDR2: SGHNT and YYREEE (reference sequence). Trimming cost V 2 bases and J 4 bases; bases outside gene matches: 11. The CDR3 is 17 residues long. The CDR3 reads CASSLTTSGGPNYEQYF. For the CDR3, the DNA is TGTGCCAGCAGCTTAACAACTAGCGGGGGTCCCAATTACGAGCAGTACTTC.

The CDR3 here is CASSLPPGLPVYNSPLHF. DNA for the CDR3: TGTGCCAGCAGTCTCCCCCCGGGGTTACCGGTCTATAATTCACCCCTCCACTTT. The rearrangement joins TRBV28 to TRBJ1-6; D is ambiguous. Deletions cut 5 bases from V and 3 bases from J, with 20 bases between. There are 18 residues in the CDR3. Germline V gene lookup returns CDR1 MDHEN and CDR2 SYDVKM.

J is TRBJ1-1 and V is TRBV12-3 or TRBV12-4, with no clear D. There are 12 residues in the CDR3. The germline V and J ends were trimmed by 3 bases and 5 bases, with 7 bases remaining between them. The CDR3 loop reads CASSLTATEAFF. The CDR3 coding sequence is TGTGCCAGCAGTTTGACGGCGACTGAAGCTTTCTTT.